This T cell receptor (beta chain) was identified in a study of T-cell reconstitution after alpha-beta-depleted transplantation in children. This clonotype was observed a handful of times. Its matching antigen is unknown. Study-wide results and limits: At around two months after transplant, the alpha-beta T cells were reportedly derived from several hundred expanded clones that came from non-depleted graft cells. Most T-cell counts and diversity one year after the transplant came from T cells that were newly produced.

TCRbeta library construction was performed incorporating unique molecular identifiers. Using its own MiXCR run on the PCR reads, TCRdb lists one record per CDR3 protein. The sample records 500,000 to 600,000 distinct CDR3 sequences, roughly 30% being singletons. The input for sequencing was PBMCs, taken before TCRalphabeta/CD19-depleted stem cell transplant. The TCR originated in a boy younger than two with Wiskott-Aldrich syndrome, due to receive a stem cell transplant.

The CDR3 loop reads CASSVGIAGVGTGELFF. DNA of the CDR3: TGTGCCAGCAGCGTAGGCATAGCGGGAGTGGGCACCGGGGAGCTGTTTTTT. The chain combines TRBV9 with TRBJ2-2, with TRBD2 matching 9 bases. V gave up 0 bases and J gave up 4 bases; unmatched junction bases: 7. The CDR3 covers 17 residues. Germline CDR1 reads SGDLS; CDR2 reads YYNGEE.